This T cell receptor beta chain emerged from a study of T cell repertoires in cytomegalovirus infection. Across the whole study: Indicated by public TCR beta signatures were CMV infection and matching HLA type.

TCRdb re-analysed the reads in MiXCR, keeping a single row per CDR3 protein. The sample has hundreds of thousands of distinct CDR3 sequences; about 39% are singletons. This clonotype has only a few counts. No antigen is known for it. The receptor was derived from a human donor in good health (CMV status not recorded). Some clones in this sample may be carry-over from other donors' samples. The input for sequencing was cultured PBMCs, taken from culture after CMV antigen stimulation.

The CDR3 bases are TGTGCCAGTAAAAGACCCGCGGGGAATGAGCAGTTCTTC. Protein: CASKRPAGNEQFF. The genes are TRBV19 and TRBJ2-1; D is perhaps TRBD2 (6 bases). The CDR3 runs to 13 residues. The V gene's germline CDR1 is LNHDA and CDR2 SQIVND (reference sequence). Deletions cut 7 bases from V and 7 bases from J, with 14 bases between. The full variable domain, with the rest looked up from reference TRBV19 and TRBJ2-1, is DGGITQSPKYLFRKEGQNVTLSCEQNLNHDAMYWYRQDPGQGLRLIYYSQIVNDFQKGDIAEGYSVSREKKESFPLTVTSAQKNPTAFYLCASKRPAGNEQFFGPGTRLTVL.